The 13 T cell receptor beta chains given below trace back to one sample, sequenced in a study of T cells in Graves' hyperthyroidism and ophthalmopathy. Using RNA transcripts as the source, TCR beta CDR3 regions were amplified. Primed by the HTBI set, a first-round RT-PCR was run on the TCR CDR3. Each CDR3 protein gets one entry after TCRdb re-called the multiplex PCR reads with MiXCR. The sample has roughly 510,000 distinct CDR3 sequences; approximately 48% are singletons. The material sequenced was peripheral blood or thyroid tissue (not recorded which). The origin of the receptors is an adult woman with Graves' disease, either hyperthyroidism or ophthalmopathy (not recorded which).

This clonotype was counted ten times or more. The rearrangement joins TRBV7-3 to TRBJ1-1; D uncertain. The CDR3 spans 15 residues. Looked up from germline, CDR1 is SGHTA and CDR2 is FQGTGA. Trimming removed 3 bases at V and 8 bases at J, with 19 bases between. The CDR3 here is CASSFNSGGTGEAFF. In DNA, the CDR3 is TGTGCCAGCAGCTTCAATTCTGGAGGAACGGGCGAAGCTTTCTTT.

V is TRBV7-8 and J is TRBJ1-1, with TRBD1 as a possible D gene (6 bases). The germline V gene encodes CDR1 SGHVS and CDR2 FQNEAQ. V dropped 5 bases and J dropped 1 base, with 17 bases sitting between them. CDR3 length: 16 amino acids. The CDR3 is CASSRSAGTSNTEAFF. CDR3 sequence (DNA): TGTGCCAGCAGCCGATCCGCCGGGACATCGAACACTGAAGCTTTCTTT.

This clonotype was detected many times. The chain employs TRBV10-3 and TRBJ1-6; D is ambiguous. CDR1 is ENHRY, CDR2 SYGVKD, per germline. CDR3 size: 13 residues. Trimming pared 6 bases from V and 10 bases from J, leaving 13 bases between. The CDR3 here is CAIRPAPGSPLHF. CDR3 bases: TGTGCCATCAGACCAGCCCCTGGATCACCCCTCCACTTT.

This rearrangement joins TRBV11-2 to TRBJ2-3; D gene uncertain. The CDR3 consists of 14 residues. CDR1 and CDR2 (germline): SGHAT, FQNNGV. V was shortened by 0 bases and J by 4 bases, with 8 bases between the two germline ends. CDR3: CASSLEGFPDTQYF. DNA for the CDR3: TGTGCCAGCAGCTTAGAAGGGTTTCCAGATACGCAGTATTTT.

The chain links TRBV7-2 to TRBJ1-3; D gene uncertain. The germline V gene has CDR1 SGHTA and CDR2 FQGNSA. V was trimmed by 2 bases and J by 11 bases, leaving 16 bases between them. CDR3 length: 14 amino acids. The CDR3 reads CASSLIMYMNAIYF. The CDR3 bases are TGTGCCAGCAGCTTAATTATGTACATGAACGCCATATATTTT.

This clonotype showed up many times. V is TRBV10-1 and J is TRBJ2-3, with D possibly matching TRBD2 (6 bases). Germline V gene sequence: CDR1 WNHNN, CDR2 SYGVQD (reference sequence). The CDR3 length is 15 residues. V was clipped by 4 bases and J by 3 bases, with 14 bases between them. CDR3 protein: CASSGTGDLTDTQYF. In nucleotides, the CDR3 is TGCGCCAGCAGTGGTACGGGAGATCTGACAGATACGCAGTATTTT.

The rearrangement joins TRBV5-1 to TRBJ2-7; 8 bases agree with TRBD2. The CDR3 contains 16 residues. Germline V gene data show CDR1 as SGHRS and CDR2 as YFSETQ. V was clipped by 2 bases and J by 3 bases; unmatched bases: 10. The CDR3 region is CASSFSLAVPFYEQYF. CDR3 bases: TGCGCCAGCAGCTTCTCACTAGCGGTCCCCTTCTACGAGCAGTACTTC.

This chain connects TRBV20-1 to TRBJ2-7, with 7 bases fitting TRBD1. V dropped 2 bases and J dropped 0; count of bases not matched to a gene: 1. Germline V lookup: CDR1 DFQATT, CDR2 SNEGSKA (reference sequence). The CDR3 is 13 residues long. As DNA, the CDR3 is TGCAGTGCTAGATGGGACAGCTCCTACGAGCAGTACTTC. This encodes CSARWDSSYEQYF.

This clonotype has at least ten counts. The junction shows a germline mismatch at one end, possibly a read error. The CDR3 here is CASSLAGSGYTEAFF. CDR3 in DNA: TGTGCCAGCAGCCTAGCGGGTAGCGGCTACACTGAAGCTTTCTTT. The V call is TRBV7-9, the J call TRBJ1-1; D is unclear. This CDR3 contains 15 residues. From germline, CDR1 is SEHNR and CDR2 FQNEAQ (reference sequence).

This clonotype was seen a handful of times. V gene TRBV29-1 combines with J gene TRBJ1-2, with 9 bases matching TRBD1. The CDR3 has 14 amino acids. Germline loops: CDR1 SQVTM, CDR2 ANQGSEA. J gave up 8 bases and V 1 base, and 8 bases lay outside the gene matches. CDR3: CSVEGGTGGSGYTF. The CDR3 nucleotides read TGCAGCGTTGAAGGGGGAACAGGGGGCTCAGGCTACACCTTC.

Regarding this clonotype: An end of the junction does not agree with germline; a read error may underlie this. The chain uses TRBV9 and TRBJ1-1; 7 positions agree with TRBD1. CDR1 is SGDLS and CDR2 is YYNGEE in the germline V gene. This CDR3 region has 15 residues. This CDR3 is CASSAHPGQNTETFF. The CDR3 coding sequence is TGTGCCAGCAGCGCACACCCGGGACAGAACACTGAAACTTTCTTT.

This clonotype was counted ten times or more. The chain couples TRBV19 to TRBJ1-5, with D possibly being TRBD1 (6 bases). V lost 0 bases, J lost 4 bases, and 16 bases lay in between. Germline loops: CDR1 LNHDA, CDR2 SQIVND (reference sequence). The CDR3 totals 17 residues. The CDR3 nucleotides are TGTGCCAGTAGTATAGATCGCCGACAGGTAGTAAATCAGCCCCAGCATTTT. Translated: CASSIDRRQVVNQPQHF.

This clonotype showed up many times. The CDR3 DNA sequence: TGTGCCAGCATTACAGGGGGTAGCTCCTACGAGCAGTACTTC. Its protein product is CASITGGSSYEQYF. This chain joins TRBV6-5 and TRBJ2-7; the match to TRBD1 covers 8 bases. J gave up 0 bases and V 7 bases, and 5 bases lay outside the gene matches. The length of the CDR3 is 14 residues. Per the germline V gene, CDR1 is MNHEY and CDR2 is SVGAGI.